These 13 T cell receptor beta chains originate from one sample sequenced in a study of technical replicates of blood from several donors. Measured with immunoSEQ multiplex PCR; TCRdb has only the in-frame clones, and not every one. The sample lists over 50,000 clones, around 97% seen once, with over 0.15% in the top ten. Sequencing was done on a sample of T cells isolated from PBMCs. The receptors come from a human donor in good health.

This clone was counted a single time. The chain combines TRBV4-1 with TRBJ2-7; possibly TRBD1 for D (6 bases). V lost 1 base and J 3 bases, leaving 7 bases between the germline ends. The germline CDR1 and CDR2 sequences are MGHRA and YSYEKL. There are 13 residues in the CDR3. The CDR3 sequence: CASSQGGLYEQYF. CDR3 bases: TGCGCCAGCAGCCAAGGGGGGCTCTACGAGCAGTACTTC.

This chain uses TRBV2 with TRBJ2-5; TRBD2 might be the D (6 bases). V was clipped by 7 bases and J by 2 bases, with 14 bases between them. The CDR3 is 14 amino acids. CDR1 is SNHLY, CDR2 FYNNEI, per germline. CDR3: CASNRGTLQETQYF. As DNA, the CDR3 is TGTGCCAGCAATCGCGGGACGCTTCAAGAGACCCAGTACTTC.

This clone was picked up one time. J is TRBJ2-5 and V is TRBV6-5; 7 bases fit TRBD2. CDR1 and CDR2 from the germline V gene are MNHEY and SVGAGI. This CDR3 has 15 amino acids. Germline trimming cut 0 bases from V and 2 bases from J; bases unmatched to any gene: 3. The CDR3 region has the DNA TGTGCCAGCAGTTACTCAGGGAGGGTTCAAGAGACCCAGTACTTC. It is translated as CASSYSGRVQETQYF.

This clone appeared once. The gene calls are TRBV19 and TRBJ2-7; D is possibly TRBD1 (5 bases). The CDR3 length is 14 residues. V shed 4 bases and J shed 0 bases, with 10 bases lying between them. Germline lookup yields CDR1 LNHDA and CDR2 SQIVND (reference sequence). The CDR3 region is CASSNQGSSYEQYF. The CDR3 bases are TGTGCCAGTAGTAATCAGGGCTCCTCCTACGAGCAGTACTTC. The whole variable domain, remainder taken from reference TRBV19 and TRBJ2-7, is DGGITQSPKYLFRKEGQNVTLSCEQNLNHDAMYWYRQDPGQGLRLIYYSQIVNDFQKGDIAEGYSVSREKKESFPLTVTSAQKNPTAFYLCASSNQGSSYEQYFGPGTRLTVT.

The chain combines TRBV5-1 with TRBJ1-1, with D maybe TRBD1 (5 bases). CDR1 SGHRS and CDR2 YFSETQ come from the germline V gene. The CDR3 extends over 14 amino acids. V lost 4 bases to trimming and J lost 2 bases, with 12 bases between them. CDR3 sequence (DNA): TGCGCCAGCAGCAGCGGGGGACCTAACACTGAAGCTTTCTTT. Translated: CASSSGGPNTEAFF.

The CDR3 DNA reads as TGTGCCAGCAGCCAAGATCTTGTTGACAGCCTCACCGGGGAGCTGTTTTTT. Encoded protein: CASSQDLVDSLTGELFF. This chain joins TRBV14 and TRBJ2-2; D possibly corresponds to TRBD1 (5 bases). The V and J ends lost 0 bases and 4 bases respectively, with 15 bases between them. The germline V gene has CDR1 SGHDN and CDR2 FVKESK. The length of the CDR3 is 17 residues.

The gene calls are TRBV6-1 and TRBJ2-7; the match to TRBD2 covers 11 bases. Germline V lookup: CDR1 MNHNS, CDR2 SASEGT. The junction had 5 bases not matched to a gene; V was cut back by 3 bases and J by 4 bases. This CDR3 has 15 residues. CDR3 nucleotides: TGTGCCAGCAGTGACCCGACTAGCGGGGAGTACGAGCAGTACTTC. Translation: CASSDPTSGEYEQYF.

V and J are TRBV7-9 and TRBJ2-2; the match to TRBD1 covers 8 bases. The CDR3 covers 14 residues. The junction had 3 bases not matched to a gene; V was cut back by 5 bases and J by 4 bases. Germline CDR1 SEHNR, CDR2 FQNEAQ (reference sequence). The CDR3 protein is CASSPGQGTGELFF. The CDR3 DNA follows: TGTGCCAGCAGCCCAGGACAGGGCACCGGGGAGCTGTTTTTT.

The V call is TRBV27, the J call TRBJ1-5; D is perhaps TRBD1 (6 bases). Germline V gene data show CDR1 as MNHEY and CDR2 as SMNVEV (reference sequence). V was cut by 5 bases and J by 2 bases, with 10 bases left in between. The CDR3 is 14 amino acids. CDR3 sequence: CASSIQGGNQPQHF. CDR3 bases: TGTGCCAGCAGTATACAGGGAGGCAATCAGCCCCAGCATTTT.

The V call is TRBV6-1, the J call TRBJ2-2, with a weak D call TRBD1 (6 bases). Trimming took off 8 bases at V and 6 bases at J, with 16 bases between the two ends. Germline V gene sequence: CDR1 MNHNS, CDR2 SASEGT. The CDR3 consists of 14 residues. This chain's CDR3 is CASGQQGFAGELFF. The CDR3 bases are TGTGCCAGCGGGCAACAGGGTTTCGCCGGGGAGCTGTTTTTT.

The V call is TRBV7-9, the J call TRBJ1-5, with D unclear. The germline V and J ends were trimmed by 5 bases and 3 bases, with 5 bases remaining between them. The length of the CDR3 is 12 residues. Germline values: CDR1 SEHNR, CDR2 FQNEAQ (reference sequence). Here the CDR3 reads CASSTVNQPQHF. In DNA, the CDR3 is TGTGCCAGCAGCACGGTCAATCAGCCCCAGCATTTT.

This CDR3 is CASSGGTVSGEKLFF. The CDR3, as DNA: TGCGCCAGCAGCGGGGGGACAGTCTCAGGGGAAAAACTGTTTTTT. The V and J genes are TRBV5-1 and TRBJ1-4, with 7 bases aligning to TRBD1. Germline CDR1 SGHRS, CDR2 YFSETQ. This CDR3 is 15 amino acids long. V gave up 4 bases and J gave up 8 bases; unmatched junction bases: 11.

This rearrangement joins TRBV29-1 to TRBJ2-7, with D possibly being TRBD1 (6 bases). The V gene's germline CDR1 is SQVTM and CDR2 ANQGSEA. The CDR3 spans 13 residues. The germline V and J ends were trimmed by 5 bases and 5 bases, with 16 bases remaining between them. The CDR3 coding sequence is TGCAGCGTTAATACAGACAGGCCTAACGAGCAGTACTTC. Translation: CSVNTDRPNEQYF.